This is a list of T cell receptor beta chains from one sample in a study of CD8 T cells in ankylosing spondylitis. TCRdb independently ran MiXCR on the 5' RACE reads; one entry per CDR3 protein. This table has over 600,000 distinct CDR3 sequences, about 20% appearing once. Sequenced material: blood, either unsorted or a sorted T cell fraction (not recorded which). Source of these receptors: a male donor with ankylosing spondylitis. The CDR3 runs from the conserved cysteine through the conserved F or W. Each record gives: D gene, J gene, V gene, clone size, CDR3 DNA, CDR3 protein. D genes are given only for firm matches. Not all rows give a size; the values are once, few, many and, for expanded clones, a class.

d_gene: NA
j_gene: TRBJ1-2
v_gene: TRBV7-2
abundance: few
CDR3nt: TGTGCCAGCAGCTTCTATGCAGGGTTCGGCTACACCTTC
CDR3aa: CASSFYAGFGYTF

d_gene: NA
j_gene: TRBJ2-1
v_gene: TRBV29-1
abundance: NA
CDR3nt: TGCAGCGTTGAGGAGCGGGTCTCCTACAATGAGCAGTTCTTC
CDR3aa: CSVEERVSYNEQFF

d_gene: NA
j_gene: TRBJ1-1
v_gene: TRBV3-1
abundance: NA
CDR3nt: TGTGCCAGCAGCCCCCGCCGACTGAGCACTGAAGCTTTCTTT
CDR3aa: CASSPRRLSTEAFF

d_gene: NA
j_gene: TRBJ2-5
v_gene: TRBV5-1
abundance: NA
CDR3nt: TGCGCCAGCAGCTTGGATTTGGGGGCGCAAGAGACCCAGTACTTC
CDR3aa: CASSLDLGAQETQYF

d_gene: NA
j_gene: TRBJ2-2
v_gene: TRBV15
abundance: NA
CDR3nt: TGTGCCACCAGTGGAGGGGCCACGAGGGGAACCGGGGAGCTGTTTTTT
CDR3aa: CATSGGATRGTGELFF

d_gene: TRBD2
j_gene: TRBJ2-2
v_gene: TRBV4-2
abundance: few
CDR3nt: TGTGCCAGCAGCCACAGGGAGGGCGGGGAGCTGTTTTTT
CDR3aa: CASSHREGGELFF

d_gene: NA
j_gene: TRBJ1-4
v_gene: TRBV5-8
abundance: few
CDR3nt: TGTGCCAGCAGCCCGGGTGGGTTGGGTGAAAAACTGTTTTTT
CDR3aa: CASSPGGLGEKLFF

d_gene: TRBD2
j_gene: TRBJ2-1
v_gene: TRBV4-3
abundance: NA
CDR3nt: TGCGCCAGCAGCCCGACTAGCTCGACCTACAATGAGCAGTTCTTC
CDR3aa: CASSPTSSTYNEQFF

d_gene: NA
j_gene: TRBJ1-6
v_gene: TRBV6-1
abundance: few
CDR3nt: TGTGCCAGCAGTCCCGACAGTTCCTATTCACCCCTCCACTTT
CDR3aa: CASSPDSSYSPLHF

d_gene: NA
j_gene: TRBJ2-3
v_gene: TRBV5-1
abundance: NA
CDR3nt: TGCGCCAGCAGCCCGAGTACAGGAGACGATACGCAGTATTTT
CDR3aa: CASSPSTGDDTQYF

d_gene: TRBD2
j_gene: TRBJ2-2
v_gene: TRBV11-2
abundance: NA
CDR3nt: TGTGCCAGCAGCCGCAGACTAGCGGGAGATTTAAACACCGGGGAGCTGTTTTTT
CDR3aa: CASSRRLAGDLNTGELFF

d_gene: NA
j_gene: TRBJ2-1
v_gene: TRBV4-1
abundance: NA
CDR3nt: TGCGCCAGCAGCGGAATAGCGGAAACCTCCTACAATGAGCAGTTCTTC
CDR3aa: CASSGIAETSYNEQFF

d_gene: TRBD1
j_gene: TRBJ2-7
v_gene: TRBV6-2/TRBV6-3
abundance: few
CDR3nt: TGTGCCAGCAGCCGATCCGGGACAGGAGCCTACGAGCAGTACTTC
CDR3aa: CASSRSGTGAYEQYF

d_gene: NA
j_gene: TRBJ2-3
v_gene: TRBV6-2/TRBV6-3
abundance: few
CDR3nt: TGTGCCAGCAGTTACCCTGGCGGCTCTAGCACAGATACGCAGTATTTT
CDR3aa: CASSYPGGSSTDTQYF

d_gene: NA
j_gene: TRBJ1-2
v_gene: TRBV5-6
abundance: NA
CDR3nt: TGTGCCAGCAGCCCGGGGTTTAACTATGGCTACACCTTC
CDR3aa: CASSPGFNYGYTF

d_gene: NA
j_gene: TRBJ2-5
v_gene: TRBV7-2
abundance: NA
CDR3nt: TGTGCCAGCAGCTTGTCGGGCCCCCGAGAGACCCAGTACTTC
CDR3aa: CASSLSGPRETQYF

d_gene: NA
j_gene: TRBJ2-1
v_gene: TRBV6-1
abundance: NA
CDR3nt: TGTGCCAGCAGTGAGGGGGCCGGCTCCTACAATGAGCAGTTCTTC
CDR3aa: CASSEGAGSYNEQFF